This T cell receptor beta chain was sequenced during a study of identical twins. The CDR3 is 13 residues long. The germline V gene has CDR1 MDHEN and CDR2 SYDVKM. The J segment lost 1 base and the V segment lost 4 bases, leaving 1 base of the junction unmatched. TCRdb reanalysed the 5' RACE reads using MiXCR and keeps one entry per CDR3 protein. The sample lists some 320,000 distinct CDR3 sequences, around an eighth occurring once. There are many counts of this clonotype. These data were likewise used in another study, on yellow fever vaccine responses in identical twins.

Material: CD8+ T cells sorted from blood. The receptor was derived from a woman aged 18-29 years in good health. The chain employs TRBV28 and TRBJ2-7; TRBD2 agrees at 7 bases. CDR3 bases: TGTGCCAGCAGTTGGGAGGGGTCCTACGAGCAGTACTTC. This gives the protein CASSWEGSYEQYF.